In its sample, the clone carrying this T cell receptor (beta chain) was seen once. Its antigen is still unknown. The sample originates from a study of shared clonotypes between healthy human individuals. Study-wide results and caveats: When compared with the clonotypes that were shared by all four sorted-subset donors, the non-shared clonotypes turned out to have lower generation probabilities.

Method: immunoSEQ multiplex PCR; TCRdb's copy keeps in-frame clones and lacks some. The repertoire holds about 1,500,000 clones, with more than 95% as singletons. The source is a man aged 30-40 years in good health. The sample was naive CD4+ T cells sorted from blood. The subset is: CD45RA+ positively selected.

CDR3 in amino acids: CASSLAGTGSGPQHF. In DNA form, the CDR3 reads TGTGCCAGCAGCCTCGCCGGGACAGGGTCAGGGCCCCAGCATTTT. The chain combines TRBV7-9 with TRBJ1-5; TRBD1 matches 9 bases. The length of the CDR3 is 15 residues. V lost 5 bases and J lost 9; bases outside the gene matches: 11. Germline lookup yields CDR1 SEHNR and CDR2 FQNEAQ (reference sequence). Based on the CDR3 plus reference TRBV7-9 and TRBJ1-5, the full variable domain is DTGVSQNPRHKITKRGQNVTFRCDPISEHNRLYWYRQTLGQGPEFLTYFQNEAQLEKSRLLSDRFSAERPKGSFSTLEIQRTEQGDSAMYLCASSLAGTGSGPQHFGDGTRLSIL.